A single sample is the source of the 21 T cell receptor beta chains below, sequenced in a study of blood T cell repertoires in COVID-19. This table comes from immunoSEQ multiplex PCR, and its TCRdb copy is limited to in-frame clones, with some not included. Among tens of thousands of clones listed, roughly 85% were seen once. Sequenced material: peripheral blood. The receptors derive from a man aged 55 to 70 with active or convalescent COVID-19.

DNA of the CDR3: TGTGCCACCAGCACCAGGGTTGGCTACGAGCAGTACTTC. Translation: CATSTRVGYEQYF. The chain links TRBV15 to TRBJ2-7; perhaps TRBD1 as D (5 bases). CDR1 is LNHNV, CDR2 YYDKDF, per germline (reference sequence). The CDR3 has 13 residues. V was shortened by 4 bases and J by 3 bases, with 10 bases between the two germline ends.

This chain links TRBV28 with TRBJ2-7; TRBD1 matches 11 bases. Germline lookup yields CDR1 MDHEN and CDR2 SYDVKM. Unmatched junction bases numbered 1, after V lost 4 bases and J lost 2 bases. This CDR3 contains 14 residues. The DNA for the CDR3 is TGTGCCAGCAGTTGGGGACAGGGGGCCTACGAGCAGTACTTC. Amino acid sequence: CASSWGQGAYEQYF.

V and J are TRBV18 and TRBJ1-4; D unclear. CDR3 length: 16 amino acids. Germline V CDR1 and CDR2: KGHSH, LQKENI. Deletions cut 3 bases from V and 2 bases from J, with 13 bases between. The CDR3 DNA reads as TGTGCCAGCTCACCGTACTTTGAGGCCACTAATGAAAAACTGTTTTTT. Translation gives CASSPYFEATNEKLFF.

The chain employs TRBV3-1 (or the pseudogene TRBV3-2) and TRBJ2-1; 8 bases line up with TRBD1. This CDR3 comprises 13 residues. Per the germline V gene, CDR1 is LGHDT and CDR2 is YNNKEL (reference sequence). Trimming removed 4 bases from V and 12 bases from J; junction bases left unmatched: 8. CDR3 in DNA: TGTGCCAGCAGCCCTCCGGACAGGGAAGGGCAGTTCTTC. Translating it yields CASSPPDREGQFF.

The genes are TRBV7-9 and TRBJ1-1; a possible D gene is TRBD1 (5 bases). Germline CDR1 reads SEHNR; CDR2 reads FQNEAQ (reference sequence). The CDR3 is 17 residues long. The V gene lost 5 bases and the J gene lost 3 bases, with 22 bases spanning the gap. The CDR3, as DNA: TGTGCCAGCAGCCCCAAACCAGGGTGGAGATTGGACACTGAAGCTTTCTTT. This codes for CASSPKPGWRLDTEAFF.

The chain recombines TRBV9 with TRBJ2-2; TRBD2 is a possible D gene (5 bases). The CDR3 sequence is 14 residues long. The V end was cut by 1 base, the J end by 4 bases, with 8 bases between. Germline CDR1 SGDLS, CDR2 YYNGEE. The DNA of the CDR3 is TGTGCCAGCAGCGTAATAGGGAGCACCGGGGAGCTGTTTTTT. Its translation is CASSVIGSTGELFF.

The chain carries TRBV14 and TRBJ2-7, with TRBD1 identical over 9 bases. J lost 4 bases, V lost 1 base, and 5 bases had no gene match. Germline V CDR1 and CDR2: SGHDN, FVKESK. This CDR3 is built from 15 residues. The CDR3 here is CASSQALGQGYEQYF. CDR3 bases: TGTGCCAGCAGCCAAGCGCTGGGACAGGGTTACGAGCAGTACTTC.

This CDR3 is CASSPGRDQETQYF. CDR3 sequence (DNA): TGTGCCAGTAGTCCCGGACGGGATCAAGAGACCCAGTACTTC. The chain uses TRBV19 and TRBJ2-5, with a tentative D call TRBD2 (5 bases). The CDR3 consists of 14 residues. The ends were cut back, 5 bases at V and 2 bases at J, with 12 bases in the middle. CDR1 is LNHDA and CDR2 is SQIVND in the germline V gene (reference sequence).

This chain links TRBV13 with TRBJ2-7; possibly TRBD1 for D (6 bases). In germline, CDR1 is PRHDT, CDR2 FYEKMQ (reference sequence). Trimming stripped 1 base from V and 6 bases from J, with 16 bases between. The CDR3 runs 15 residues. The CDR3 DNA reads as TGTGCCAGCAGCTTAGAGGGGGATGTAGGGTTCGAGCAGTACTTC. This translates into CASSLEGDVGFEQYF.

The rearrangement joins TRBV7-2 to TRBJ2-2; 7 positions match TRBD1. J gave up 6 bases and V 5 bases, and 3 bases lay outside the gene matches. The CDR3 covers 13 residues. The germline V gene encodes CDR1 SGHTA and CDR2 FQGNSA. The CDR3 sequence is CASSLDRAGELFF. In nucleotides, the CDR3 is TGTGCCAGCAGCCTAGACAGGGCCGGGGAGCTGTTTTTT.

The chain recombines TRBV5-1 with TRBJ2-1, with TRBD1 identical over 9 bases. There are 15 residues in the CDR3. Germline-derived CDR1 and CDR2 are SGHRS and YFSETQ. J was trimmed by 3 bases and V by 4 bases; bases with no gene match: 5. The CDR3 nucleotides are TGCGCCAGCAGCGAGGGGACAGGGTTCTACAATGAGCAGTTCTTC. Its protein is CASSEGTGFYNEQFF.

CDR3 amino acids: CAIAKSAVAYNSPLHF. Written as DNA, the CDR3 is TGTGCCATCGCCAAAAGCGCAGTCGCCTATAATTCACCCCTCCACTTT. The chain is built from TRBV10-3 and TRBJ1-6; D gene ambiguous. The ends were cut back, 8 bases at V and 2 bases at J, with 16 bases in the middle. Germline V gives CDR1 ENHRY, CDR2 SYGVKD. The CDR3 spans 16 residues.

The CDR3 DNA sequence: TGTGCCAGCAGCGCTAGCGGGGGGGCCGGGACCCAGTACTTC. Translating gives CASSASGGAGTQYF. The rearrangement links TRBV11-2 to TRBJ2-5; 12 bases are a match to TRBD2. The V gene's germline CDR1 is SGHAT and CDR2 FQNNGV. Trimming removed 5 bases from V and 7 bases from J; junction bases left unmatched: 5. This CDR3 comprises 14 residues.

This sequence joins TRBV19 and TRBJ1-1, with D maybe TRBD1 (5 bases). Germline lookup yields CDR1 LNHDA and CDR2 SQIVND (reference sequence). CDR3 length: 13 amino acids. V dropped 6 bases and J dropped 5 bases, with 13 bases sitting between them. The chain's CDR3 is CASRAGGDTEAFF. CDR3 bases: TGTGCCAGTAGGGCGGGGGGGGATACTGAAGCTTTCTTT.

This CDR3 reads CASSSRGEVYEQYF. As DNA, the CDR3 is TGTGCCAGCAGCTCCAGGGGCGAAGTATACGAGCAGTACTTC. V gene TRBV3-1 (or the pseudogene TRBV3-2) combines with J gene TRBJ2-7; TRBD1 might be the D (6 bases). Deletions cut 5 bases from V and 4 bases from J, with 15 bases between. The germline gives CDR1 LGHDT, CDR2 YNNKEL (reference sequence). The CDR3 is 14 residues long.

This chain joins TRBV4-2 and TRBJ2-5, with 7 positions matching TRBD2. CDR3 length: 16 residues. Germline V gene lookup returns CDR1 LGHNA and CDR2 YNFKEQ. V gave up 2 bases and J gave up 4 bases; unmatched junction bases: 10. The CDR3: CASSQLSGEDGETQYF. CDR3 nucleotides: TGTGCCAGCAGCCAATTAAGCGGGGAGGATGGAGAGACCCAGTACTTC.

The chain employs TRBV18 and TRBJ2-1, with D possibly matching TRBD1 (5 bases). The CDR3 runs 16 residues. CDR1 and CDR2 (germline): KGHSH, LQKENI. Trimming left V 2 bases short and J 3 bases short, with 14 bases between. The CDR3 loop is CASSPGLGDYYNEQFF. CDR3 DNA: TGTGCCAGCTCACCAGGTCTAGGGGATTACTACAATGAGCAGTTCTTC.

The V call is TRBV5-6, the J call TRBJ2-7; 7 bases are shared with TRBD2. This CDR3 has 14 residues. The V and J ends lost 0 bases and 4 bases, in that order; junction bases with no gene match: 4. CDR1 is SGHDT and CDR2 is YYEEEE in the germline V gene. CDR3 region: CASSLERDPYEQYF. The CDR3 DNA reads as TGTGCCAGCAGCTTGGAGCGGGACCCATACGAGCAGTACTTC.

CDR3 DNA: TGTGCCAGCAGTCCCACCCGGCGAAGGAGCGACGAGCAGTACTTC. Encoded protein: CASSPTRRRSDEQYF. The chain joins TRBV27 to TRBJ2-7; D is unresolved. The CDR3 consists of 15 residues. Trimming pared 5 bases from V and 5 bases from J, leaving 19 bases between. In germline, CDR1 is MNHEY, CDR2 SMNVEV (reference sequence).

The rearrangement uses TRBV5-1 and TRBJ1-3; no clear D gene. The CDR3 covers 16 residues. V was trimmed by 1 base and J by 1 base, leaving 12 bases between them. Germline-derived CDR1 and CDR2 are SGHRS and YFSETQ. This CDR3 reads CASSLSETPSGNTIYF. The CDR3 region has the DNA TGCGCCAGCAGCTTGTCAGAAACCCCGTCTGGAAACACCATATATTTT.

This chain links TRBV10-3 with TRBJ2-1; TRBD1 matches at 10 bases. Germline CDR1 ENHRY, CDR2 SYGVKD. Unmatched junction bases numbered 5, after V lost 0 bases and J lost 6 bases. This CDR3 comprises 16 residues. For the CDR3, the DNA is TGTGCCATCAGTGAGTCGGGACAGGGGTTTCTCAATGAGCAGTTCTTC. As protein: CAISESGQGFLNEQFF.